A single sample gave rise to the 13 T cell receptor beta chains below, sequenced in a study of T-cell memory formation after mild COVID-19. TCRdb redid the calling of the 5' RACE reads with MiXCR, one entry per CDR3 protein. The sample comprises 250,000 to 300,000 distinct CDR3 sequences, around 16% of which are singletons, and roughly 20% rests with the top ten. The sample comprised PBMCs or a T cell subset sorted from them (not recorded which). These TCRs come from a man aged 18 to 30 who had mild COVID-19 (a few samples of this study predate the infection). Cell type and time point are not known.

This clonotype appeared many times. Here the CDR3 DNA reads TGCGCCAGCAGTGATACCAGGGAGGTCGGTAAAAACATTCAGTACTTC. Translation gives CASSDTREVGKNIQYF. The V call is TRBV10-2, the J call TRBJ2-4, with a possible D match to TRBD2 (6 bases). CDR1 is WSHSY, CDR2 SAAADI, per germline. This CDR3 spans 16 amino acids. The V gene lost 3 bases and the J gene lost 4 bases, with 16 bases spanning the gap.

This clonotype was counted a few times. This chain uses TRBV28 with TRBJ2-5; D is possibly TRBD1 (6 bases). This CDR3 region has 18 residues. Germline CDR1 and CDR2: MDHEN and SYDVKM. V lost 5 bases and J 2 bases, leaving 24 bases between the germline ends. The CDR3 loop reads CASSGLGTPVILQETQYF. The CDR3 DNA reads TGTGCCAGCAGTGGCCTTGGGACACCCGTGATTTTGCAAGAGACCCAGTACTTC.

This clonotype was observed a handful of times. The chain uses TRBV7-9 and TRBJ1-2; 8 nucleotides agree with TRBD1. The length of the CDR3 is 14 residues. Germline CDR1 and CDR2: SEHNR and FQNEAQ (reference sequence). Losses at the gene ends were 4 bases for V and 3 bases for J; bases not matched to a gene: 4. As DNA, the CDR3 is TGTGCCAGCAGCTCTCAGGGGGCTTACTATGGCTACACCTTC. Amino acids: CASSSQGAYYGYTF.

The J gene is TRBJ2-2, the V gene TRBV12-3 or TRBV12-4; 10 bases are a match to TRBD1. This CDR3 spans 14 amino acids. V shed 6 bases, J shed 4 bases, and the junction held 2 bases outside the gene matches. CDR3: CASRTGGSTGELFF. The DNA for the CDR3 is TGTGCCAGCAGGACAGGGGGCAGCACCGGGGAGCTGTTTTTT.

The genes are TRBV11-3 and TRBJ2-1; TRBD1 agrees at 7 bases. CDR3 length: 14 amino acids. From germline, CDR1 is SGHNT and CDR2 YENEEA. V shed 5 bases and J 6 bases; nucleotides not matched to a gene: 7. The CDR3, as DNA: TGTGCCAGCAGCCTCCGGGACAGTGGCAATGAGCAGTTCTTC. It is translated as CASSLRDSGNEQFF.

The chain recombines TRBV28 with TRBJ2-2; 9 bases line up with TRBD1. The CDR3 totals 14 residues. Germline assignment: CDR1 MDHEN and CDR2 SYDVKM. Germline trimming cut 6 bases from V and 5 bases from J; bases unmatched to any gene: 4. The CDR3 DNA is TGTGCCAGCAGGATAGGACAGGGGACCGGGGAGCTGTTTTTT. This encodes CASRIGQGTGELFF.

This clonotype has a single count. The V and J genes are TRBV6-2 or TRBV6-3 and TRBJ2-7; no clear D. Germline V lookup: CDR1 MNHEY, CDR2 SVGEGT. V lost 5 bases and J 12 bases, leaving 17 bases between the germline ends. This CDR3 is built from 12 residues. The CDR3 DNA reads TGTGCCAGCAGTAACCCGGACCTAAGAACGTACGTC. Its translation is CASSNPDLRTYV.

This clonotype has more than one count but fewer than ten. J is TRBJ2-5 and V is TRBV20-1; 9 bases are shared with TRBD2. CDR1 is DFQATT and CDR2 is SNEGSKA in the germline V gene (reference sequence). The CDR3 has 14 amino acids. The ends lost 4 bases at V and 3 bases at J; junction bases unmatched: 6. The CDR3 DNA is TGCAGTGCTATGCTAGCGGGGTTGGAAGAGACCCAGTACTTC. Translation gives CSAMLAGLEETQYF.

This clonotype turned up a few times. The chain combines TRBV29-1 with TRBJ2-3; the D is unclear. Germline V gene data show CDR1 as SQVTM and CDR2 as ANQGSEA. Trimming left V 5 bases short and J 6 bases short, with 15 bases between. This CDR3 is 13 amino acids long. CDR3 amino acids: CSVPADPRDTQYF. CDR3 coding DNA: TGCAGCGTTCCGGCGGACCCGCGGGATACGCAGTATTTT.

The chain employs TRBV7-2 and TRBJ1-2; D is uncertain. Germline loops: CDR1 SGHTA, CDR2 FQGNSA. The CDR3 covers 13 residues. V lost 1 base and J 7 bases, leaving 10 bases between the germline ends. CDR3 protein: CASSLGGGVGYTF. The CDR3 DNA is TGTGCCAGCAGCTTAGGCGGCGGAGTTGGCTACACCTTC.

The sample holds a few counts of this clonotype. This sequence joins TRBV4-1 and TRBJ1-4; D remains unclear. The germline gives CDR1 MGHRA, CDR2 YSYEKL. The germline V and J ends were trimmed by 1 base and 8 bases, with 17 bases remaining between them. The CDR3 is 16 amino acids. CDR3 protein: CASSQVEESLGEKLFF. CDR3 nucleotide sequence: TGCGCCAGCAGCCAAGTGGAAGAAAGTTTGGGGGAAAAACTGTTTTTT.

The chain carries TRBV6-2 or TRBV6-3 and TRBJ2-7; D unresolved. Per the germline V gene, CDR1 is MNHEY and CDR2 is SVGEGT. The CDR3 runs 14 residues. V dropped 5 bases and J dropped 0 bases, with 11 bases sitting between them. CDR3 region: CASSPRLVSYEQYV. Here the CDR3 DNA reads TGTGCCAGCAGTCCGAGGCTCGTCTCCTACGAGCAGTACGTC.

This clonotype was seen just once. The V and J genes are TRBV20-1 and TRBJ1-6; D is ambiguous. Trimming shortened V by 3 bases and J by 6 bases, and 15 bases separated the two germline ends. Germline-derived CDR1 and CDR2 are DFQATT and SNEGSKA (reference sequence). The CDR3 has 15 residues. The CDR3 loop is CSASRVRGPNSPLHF. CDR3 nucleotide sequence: TGCAGTGCTAGTAGGGTCAGAGGACCTAATTCACCCCTCCACTTT.